This T cell receptor beta chain was captured by sequencing in a study of blood T cell repertoires in COVID-19. Study-level information: Nucleic acid was either cDNA or gDNA, and it came from T cells, B-cell-depleted T cells, or PBMCs.

Original processing methods: Nucleated cell number was recorded as an estimate derived from reference gene primer amplification. Only in-frame clones appear in the TCRdb table, and some are missing; sequencing was by immunoSEQ multiplex PCR. V and J calls and clone size follow that table, whereas D and trimming were derived from the DNA. The sample includes about 240,000 clones, more than 75% of them seen just once. J lost 3 bases, V lost 10 bases, and 5 bases had no gene match. Germline-derived CDR1 and CDR2 are LNHDA and SQIVND (reference sequence). The CDR3 loop spans 13 amino acids. The sequenced material came from peripheral blood. This TCR derives from a woman aged 40 to 50 who had recovered from COVID-19. The chain joins TRBV19 to TRBJ1-1; 10 bases map to TRBD1. The CDR3: CATQDRGDTEAFF. Written as DNA, the CDR3 is TGTGCCACCCAGGACAGGGGGGACACTGAAGCTTTCTTT. Based on the CDR3 plus reference TRBV19 and TRBJ1-1, the full variable domain is DGGITQSPKYLFRKEGQNVTLSCEQNLNHDAMYWYRQDPGQGLRLIYYSQIVNDFQKGDIAEGYSVSREKKESFPLTVTSAQKNPTAFYLCATQDRGDTEAFFGQGTRLTVV.